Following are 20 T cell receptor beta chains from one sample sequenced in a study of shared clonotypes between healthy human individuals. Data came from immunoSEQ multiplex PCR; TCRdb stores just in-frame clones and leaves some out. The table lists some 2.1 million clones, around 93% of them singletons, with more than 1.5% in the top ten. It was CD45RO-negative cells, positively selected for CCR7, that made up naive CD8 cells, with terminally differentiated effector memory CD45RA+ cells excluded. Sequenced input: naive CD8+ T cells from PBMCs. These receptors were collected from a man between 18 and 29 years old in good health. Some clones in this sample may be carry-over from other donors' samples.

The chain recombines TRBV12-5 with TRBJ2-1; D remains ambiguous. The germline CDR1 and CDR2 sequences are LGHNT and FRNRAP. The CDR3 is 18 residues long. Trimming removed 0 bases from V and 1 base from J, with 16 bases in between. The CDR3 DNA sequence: TGTGCTAGTGGTTTGGTACCAGTCCAGCCCCAATCCTACAATGAGCAGTTCTTC. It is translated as CASGLVPVQPQSYNEQFF.

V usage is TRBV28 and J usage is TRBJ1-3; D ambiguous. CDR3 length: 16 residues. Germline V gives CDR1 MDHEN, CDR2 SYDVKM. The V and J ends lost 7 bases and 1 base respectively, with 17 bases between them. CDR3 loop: CASTILLEVSGNTIYF. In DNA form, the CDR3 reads TGTGCCAGCACCATTTTACTAGAGGTGTCTGGAAACACCATATATTTT. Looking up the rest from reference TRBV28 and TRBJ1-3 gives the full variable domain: DVKVTQSSRYLVKRTGEKVFLECVQDMDHENMFWYRQDPGLGLRLIYFSYDVKMKEKGDIPEGYSVSREKKERFSLILESASTNQTSMYLCASTILLEVSGNTIYFGEGSWLTVV.

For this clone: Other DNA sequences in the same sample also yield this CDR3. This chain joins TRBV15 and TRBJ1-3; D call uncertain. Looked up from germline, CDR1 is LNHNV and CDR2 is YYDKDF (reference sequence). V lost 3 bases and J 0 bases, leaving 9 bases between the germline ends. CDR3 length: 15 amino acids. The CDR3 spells CATSRDRSSGNTIYF. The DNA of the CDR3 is TGTGCCACCAGCAGGGATAGATCCTCTGGAAACACCATATATTTT.

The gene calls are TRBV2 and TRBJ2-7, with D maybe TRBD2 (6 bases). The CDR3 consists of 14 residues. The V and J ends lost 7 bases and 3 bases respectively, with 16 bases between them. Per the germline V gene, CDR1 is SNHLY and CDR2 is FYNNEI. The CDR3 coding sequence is TGTGCCAGCATCGGGGAGGATCGCGTCTACGAGCAGTACTTC. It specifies CASIGEDRVYEQYF.

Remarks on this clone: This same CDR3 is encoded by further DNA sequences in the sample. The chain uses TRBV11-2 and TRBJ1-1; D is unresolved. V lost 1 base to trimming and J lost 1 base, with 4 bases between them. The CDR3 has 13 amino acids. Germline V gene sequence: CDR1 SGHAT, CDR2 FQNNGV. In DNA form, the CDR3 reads TGTGCCAGCAGCTTAGGGCAGAACACTGAAGCTTTCTTT. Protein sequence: CASSLGQNTEAFF.

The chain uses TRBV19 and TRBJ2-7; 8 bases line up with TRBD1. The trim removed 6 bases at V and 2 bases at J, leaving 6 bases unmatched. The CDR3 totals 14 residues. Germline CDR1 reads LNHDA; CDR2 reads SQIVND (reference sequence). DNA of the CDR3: TGTGCCAGTAGCCAGGACAGGGAAGCCTACGAGCAGTACTTC. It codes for CASSQDREAYEQYF.

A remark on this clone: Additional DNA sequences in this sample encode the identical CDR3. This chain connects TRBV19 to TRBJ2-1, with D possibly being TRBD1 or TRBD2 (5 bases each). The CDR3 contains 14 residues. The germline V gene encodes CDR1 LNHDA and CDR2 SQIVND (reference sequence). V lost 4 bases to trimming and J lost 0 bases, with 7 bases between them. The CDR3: CASSTGSSYNEQFF. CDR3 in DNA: TGTGCCAGTAGTACAGGGAGCTCCTACAATGAGCAGTTCTTC.

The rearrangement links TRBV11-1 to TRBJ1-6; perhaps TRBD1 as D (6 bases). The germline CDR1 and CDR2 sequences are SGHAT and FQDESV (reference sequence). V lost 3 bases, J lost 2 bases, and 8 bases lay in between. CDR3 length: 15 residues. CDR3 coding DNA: TGTGCCAGCAGCTTTGGGGGCGCCTATAATTCACCCCTCCACTTT. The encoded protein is CASSFGGAYNSPLHF.

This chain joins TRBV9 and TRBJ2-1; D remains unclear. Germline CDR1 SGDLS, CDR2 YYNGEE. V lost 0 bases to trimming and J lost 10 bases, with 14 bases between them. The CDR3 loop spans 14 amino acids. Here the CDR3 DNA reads TGTGCCAGCAGCGTAGGAATCGGCGGCAGGGAGCAGTTCTTC. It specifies CASSVGIGGREQFF.

CDR3 nucleotide sequence: TGTGCCAGCAGCCTCCCGCCAGGGAAAGGGCTTAACTATGGCTACACCTTC. Its translation: CASSLPPGKGLNYGYTF. The J gene is TRBJ1-2, the V gene TRBV7-3, with a tentative D call TRBD1 (5 bases). The CDR3 spans 17 residues. The germline CDR1 and CDR2 sequences are SGHTA and FQGTGA. Trimming pared 5 bases from V and 1 base from J, leaving 20 bases between.

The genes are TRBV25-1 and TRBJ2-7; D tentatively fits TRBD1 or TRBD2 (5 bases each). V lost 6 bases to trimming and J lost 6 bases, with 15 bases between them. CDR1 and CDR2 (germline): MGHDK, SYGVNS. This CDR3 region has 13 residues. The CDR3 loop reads CASRRGERAEQYF. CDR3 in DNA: TGTGCCAGCAGAAGAGGGGAAAGGGCCGAGCAGTACTTC.

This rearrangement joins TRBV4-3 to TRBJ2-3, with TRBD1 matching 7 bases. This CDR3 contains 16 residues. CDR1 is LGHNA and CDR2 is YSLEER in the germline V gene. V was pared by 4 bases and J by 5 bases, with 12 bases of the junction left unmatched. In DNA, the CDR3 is TGCGCCAGCAGCCCCGCTTGGGACAGTAAACTAGATACGCAGTATTTT. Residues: CASSPAWDSKLDTQYF.

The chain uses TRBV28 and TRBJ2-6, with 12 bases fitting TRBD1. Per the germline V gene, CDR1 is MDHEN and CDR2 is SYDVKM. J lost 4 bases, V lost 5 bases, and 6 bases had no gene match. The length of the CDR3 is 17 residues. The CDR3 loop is CASSPRDRGRGANVLTF. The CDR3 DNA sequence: TGTGCCAGCAGTCCCCGGGACAGGGGGCGCGGGGCCAACGTCCTGACTTTC.

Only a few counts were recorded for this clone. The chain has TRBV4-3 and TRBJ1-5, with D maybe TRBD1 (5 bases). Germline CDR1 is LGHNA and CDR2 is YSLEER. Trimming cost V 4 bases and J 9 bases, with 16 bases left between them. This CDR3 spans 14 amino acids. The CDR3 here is CASSLGQGIWPQHF. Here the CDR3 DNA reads TGCGCCAGCAGCCTTGGACAAGGGATTTGGCCCCAGCATTTT.

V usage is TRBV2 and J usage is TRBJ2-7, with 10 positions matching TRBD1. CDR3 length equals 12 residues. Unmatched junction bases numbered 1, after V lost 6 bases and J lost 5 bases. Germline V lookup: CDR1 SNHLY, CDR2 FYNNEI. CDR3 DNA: TGTGCCAGCAGGGGGACAGGGGACGAGCAGTACTTC. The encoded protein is CASRGTGDEQYF.

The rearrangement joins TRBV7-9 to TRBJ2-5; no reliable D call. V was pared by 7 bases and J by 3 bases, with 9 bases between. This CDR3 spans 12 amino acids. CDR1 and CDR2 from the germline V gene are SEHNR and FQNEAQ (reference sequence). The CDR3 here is CASTLTKETQYF. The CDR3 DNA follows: TGTGCCAGCACCCTGACAAAAGAGACCCAGTACTTC.

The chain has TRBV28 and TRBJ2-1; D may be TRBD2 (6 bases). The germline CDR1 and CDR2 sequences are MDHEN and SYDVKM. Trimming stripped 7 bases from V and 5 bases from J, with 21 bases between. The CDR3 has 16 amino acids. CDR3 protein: CASKDQAGLVNNEQFF. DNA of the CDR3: TGTGCCAGCAAGGATCAGGCGGGATTAGTGAACAATGAGCAGTTCTTC.

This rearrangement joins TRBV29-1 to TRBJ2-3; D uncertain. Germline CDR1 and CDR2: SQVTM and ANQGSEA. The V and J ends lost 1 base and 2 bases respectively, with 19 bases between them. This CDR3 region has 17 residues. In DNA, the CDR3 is TGCAGCGTTGAAGGGGTTCCGACCGCCTATCTCACAGATACGCAGTATTTT. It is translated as CSVEGVPTAYLTDTQYF.

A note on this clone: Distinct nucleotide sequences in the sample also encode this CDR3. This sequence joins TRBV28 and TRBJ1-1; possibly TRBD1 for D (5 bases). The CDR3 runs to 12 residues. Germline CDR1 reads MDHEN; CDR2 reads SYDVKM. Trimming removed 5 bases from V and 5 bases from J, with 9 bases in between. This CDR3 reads CASSARGTEAFF. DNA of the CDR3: TGTGCCAGCAGTGCCCGGGGGACTGAAGCTTTCTTT.

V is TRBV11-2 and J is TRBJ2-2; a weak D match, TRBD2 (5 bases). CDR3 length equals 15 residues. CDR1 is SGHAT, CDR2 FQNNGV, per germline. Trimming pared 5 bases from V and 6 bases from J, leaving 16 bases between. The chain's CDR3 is CASSAHQRKSGELFF. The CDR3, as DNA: TGTGCCAGCAGCGCACACCAGCGGAAGTCCGGGGAGCTGTTTTTT. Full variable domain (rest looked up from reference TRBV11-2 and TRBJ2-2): EAGVAQSPRYKIIEKRQSVAFWCNPISGHATLYWYQQILGQGPKLLIQFQNNGVVDDSQLPKDRFSAERLKGVDSTLKIQPAKLEDSAVYLCASSAHQRKSGELFFGEGSRLTVL.